The clone carrying this T cell receptor (beta chain) was counted many times. Its antigen is currently unknown. The germline gene is not matched at one end of the junction; a read error may be the cause. With 60 Vbeta and 13 Jbeta primers, the PCR was carried out. Using immunoSEQ multiplex PCR, the repertoire was profiled, and TCRdb retains in-frame clones only, with some absent. The top ten hold more than 0.55% of the sample, which has 150,000 to 200,000 clones, approximately 79% seen once. The CDR3 is 13 amino acids. Per the germline V gene, CDR1 is SSHAT and CDR2 is FNYEAQ (reference sequence). The entry originates in a study of cytomegalovirus exposure and HLA in healthy donors. Study-level findings and limits: A later analysis linked a missense variant in DCLRE1C to the trimming of TCR beta V and J genes. A later analysis, which compared TCR beta chains of equal frequency, found the HLA-associated ones more clonally expanded. In all likelihood, a cluster of highly shared sequence variants was a sequencing artifact.

This TCR was recovered from a woman aged 40 to 50 in good health and CMV-seronegative. The source material was PBMCs. The gene calls are TRBV7-7 and TRBJ1-1; the D is unclear. The CDR3 DNA is TGTGCTAGCAGTCTCAACAGGAACACTGAAGCTTTCTTT. Translation: CASSLNRNTEAFF.